One and the same sample provided the 26 T cell receptor beta chains below, sequenced in a study of metastatic and nonmetastatic thyroid tumors. Each patient came to thyroid surgery without any prior treatment (of any kind). TCRdb reprocessed the PCR reads via MiXCR. The sample includes 15,000 to 20,000 clones, under 35% of them seen just once. Sequenced material: blood. The origin of the receptors is a female donor with papillary thyroid cancer or a benign thyroid nodule (not recorded which). Some clones in this sample may be carry-over from other donors' samples.

This clone has only a few counts. The rearrangement links TRBV6-2 or TRBV6-3 to TRBJ2-2; TRBD1 is a possible D gene (6 bases). The CDR3 runs 15 residues. Germline CDR1 MNHEY, CDR2 SVGEGT. V lost 3 bases to trimming and J lost 4 bases, with 12 bases between them. The CDR3: CASSYPLGGTGELFF. CDR3 bases: TGTGCCAGCAGTTATCCCCTAGGGGGCACCGGGGAGCTGTTTTTT.

Judged by abundance, this clone is medium-sized. The chain is built from TRBV6-1 and TRBJ1-1; 7 nucleotides line up with TRBD1. Per the germline V gene, CDR1 is MNHNS and CDR2 is SASEGT. This CDR3 has 15 amino acids. The ends lost 6 bases at V and 5 bases at J; junction bases unmatched: 12. Here the CDR3 reads CASRAPQGGWTEAFF. The CDR3 DNA reads TGTGCCAGCAGGGCCCCCCAAGGGGGCTGGACTGAAGCTTTCTTT.

The V gene is TRBV2, the J gene TRBJ2-6, with D possibly being TRBD1 or TRBD2 (5 bases each). Germline-derived CDR1 and CDR2 are SNHLY and FYNNEI. Trimming shortened V by 7 bases and J by 4 bases, and 14 bases separated the two germline ends. There are 15 residues in the CDR3. Here the CDR3 reads CASNGIRAGANVLTF. In DNA, the CDR3 is TGTGCCAGCAACGGGATCAGGGCCGGGGCCAACGTCCTGACTTTC.

This clone was seen more than once but under ten times. The chain employs TRBV19 and TRBJ2-1; 13 positions match TRBD2. J lost 5 bases, V lost 3 bases, and 1 base had no gene match. Germline V gene lookup returns CDR1 LNHDA and CDR2 SQIVND (reference sequence). The CDR3 totals 15 residues. The CDR3 DNA reads as TGTGCCAGTAGTATGGGACTAGCGGGGAACAATGAGCAGTTCTTC. Protein product: CASSMGLAGNNEQFF.

V is TRBV5-1 and J is TRBJ1-2, with 8 bases fitting TRBD1. The germline V gene encodes CDR1 SGHRS and CDR2 YFSETQ. There are 17 residues in the CDR3. V shed 1 base and J 0 bases; nucleotides not matched to a gene: 8. The CDR3 region is CASSLWSRGPSNYGYTF. CDR3 DNA: TGCGCCAGCAGCTTGTGGTCCAGGGGGCCTTCTAACTATGGCTACACCTTC.

V is TRBV6-9 and J is TRBJ2-3; D uncertain. The CDR3 is made up of 15 amino acids. V lost 2 bases, J lost 2 bases, and 11 bases lay in between. Germline V gene data show CDR1 as MNHGY and CDR2 as SVAAGI. CDR3 region: CASSYVGPFTDTQYF. In nucleotides, the CDR3 is TGTGCCAGCAGTTATGTCGGACCCTTCACAGATACGCAGTATTTT.

The chain joins TRBV20-1 to TRBJ2-7, with TRBD2 matching 9 bases. With 6 bases clipped from V and 6 bases from J, the junction kept 6 bases outside the gene matches. This CDR3 is 12 amino acids long. Looked up from germline, CDR1 is DFQATT and CDR2 is SNEGSKA (reference sequence). CDR3 nucleotide sequence: TGCAGTGCCTCGCTAGCGGGACGCGAGCAGTACTTC. Its translation is CSASLAGREQYF.

The sample holds many counts of this clone. The chain uses TRBV3-1 and TRBJ1-1; D call uncertain. The V gene lost 2 bases and the J gene lost 7 bases, with 14 bases spanning the gap. The CDR3 spans 14 residues. CDR1 LGHDT and CDR2 YNNKEL come from the germline V gene (reference sequence). This CDR3 is CASSQNTREGEAFF. CDR3 sequence (DNA): TGTGCCAGCAGCCAAAATACCCGGGAAGGTGAAGCTTTCTTT.

This clone has a count of ten or more. The CDR3 nucleotides are TGTGCCAGCAGCTTGCATCAGAATCCGGCCACTAATGAAAAACTGTTTTTT. This translates into CASSLHQNPATNEKLFF. This sequence joins TRBV5-4 and TRBJ1-4; the D is unclear. V dropped 1 base and J dropped 2 bases, with 15 bases sitting between them. Germline V gives CDR1 SGHNT, CDR2 YYREEE (reference sequence). The CDR3 consists of 17 residues. Full variable domain (remainder filled in from reference TRBV5-4 and TRBJ1-4): ETGVTQSPTHLIKTRGQQVTLRCSSQSGHNTVSWYQQALGQGPQFIFQYYREEENGRGNFPPRFSGLQFPNYSSELNVNALELDDSALYLCASSLHQNPATNEKLFFGSGTQLSVL.

This chain joins TRBV6-2 or TRBV6-3 and TRBJ2-3, with 15 positions matching TRBD2. CDR3 length: 18 residues. Per the germline V gene, CDR1 is MNHEY and CDR2 is SVGEGT. Trimming cost V 0 bases and J 5 bases; bases outside gene matches: 6. The CDR3 protein is CASSYSGLAGGRGDTQYF. The CDR3 bases are TGTGCCAGCAGTTACTCCGGACTAGCGGGAGGGCGGGGAGATACGCAGTATTTT.

This clone turned up a few times. This chain uses TRBV2 with TRBJ2-7; TRBD2 is a possible D gene (6 bases). The V gene lost 6 bases and the J gene lost 0 bases, with 15 bases spanning the gap. The CDR3 is 15 amino acids. Germline V gene lookup returns CDR1 SNHLY and CDR2 FYNNEI. The CDR3 bases are TGTGCCAGCAGAGGGGACTCAGCCGGCTCCTACGAGCAGTACTTC. It codes for CASRGDSAGSYEQYF.

V usage is TRBV11-2 and J usage is TRBJ2-7; 7 bases match TRBD1. CDR1 and CDR2 (germline): SGHAT, FQNNGV. The CDR3 extends over 13 amino acids. With V trimmed by 7 bases and J by 9 bases, 12 bases remained unmatched. This CDR3 is CASMVRGGHRQYF. The CDR3 DNA reads TGTGCCAGCATGGTCAGAGGGGGCCATAGGCAGTACTTC.

The gene calls are TRBV6-1 and TRBJ2-1, with 11 bases aligning to TRBD2. The length of the CDR3 is 16 residues. The V and J ends lost 4 bases and 8 bases, in that order; junction bases with no gene match: 10. The germline gives CDR1 MNHNS, CDR2 SASEGT. The CDR3 sequence is CASSVWASGGQDEQFF. The CDR3 bases are TGTGCCAGCAGTGTTTGGGCTAGCGGGGGGCAGGATGAGCAGTTCTTC.

The V call is TRBV6-5, the J call TRBJ1-6; unclear D gene. Trimming took off 2 bases at V and 9 bases at J, with 11 bases between the two ends. Germline loops: CDR1 MNHEY, CDR2 SVGAGI. There are 14 residues in the CDR3. The CDR3 nucleotides read TGTGCCAGCAGTTACCGCGACCGCGTTTCACCCCTCCACTTT. It encodes CASSYRDRVSPLHF.

This clone was detected a few times. This rearrangement joins TRBV11-3 to TRBJ2-2, with D tentatively TRBD2 (6 bases). The CDR3 extends over 16 amino acids. Per germline, CDR1 SGHNT and CDR2 YENEEA. V lost 0 bases and J 7 bases, leaving 15 bases between the germline ends. The CDR3 DNA is TGTGCCAGCAGCTTAGATCAGGGACTGGCGGGCGGGGAGCTGTTTTTT. Its protein is CASSLDQGLAGGELFF.

This clone was recorded a few times. The chain uses TRBV2 and TRBJ2-6, with TRBD2 as a possible D gene (5 bases). The V end was cut by 10 bases, the J end by 4 bases, with 17 bases between. Germline values: CDR1 SNHLY, CDR2 FYNNEI. The CDR3 runs 15 residues. This CDR3 is CATSQESGGANVLTF. The CDR3 DNA reads as TGTGCCACCAGCCAGGAGTCGGGGGGGGCCAACGTCCTGACTTTC.

This clone has more than one count but fewer than ten. The chain is built from TRBV6-1 and TRBJ1-3, with D hard to call. There are 16 residues in the CDR3. Germline V CDR1 and CDR2: MNHNS, SASEGT. V dropped 9 bases and J dropped 1 base, with 19 bases sitting between them. CDR3 sequence (DNA): TGTGCCAGTCTCCGGGCATCAGGATTTTCTGGAAACACCATATATTTT. Residues: CASLRASGFSGNTIYF.

This chain joins TRBV24-1 and TRBJ2-7, with D tentatively TRBD1 (6 bases). The V end lost 4 bases, the J end lost 7 bases, and 13 bases lay between the germline ends. This CDR3 is built from 13 residues. Germline CDR1 is KGHDR and CDR2 is SFDVKD. CDR3 sequence (DNA): TGTGCCACCAGTGAGGAACAGGGTGGGGAGCAGTACTTC. Residues: CATSEEQGGEQYF.

In this sample, this clone turned up a few times. The genes are TRBV10-1 and TRBJ2-5; 7 positions agree with TRBD1. This CDR3 is built from 15 residues. V lost 2 bases and J lost 2; bases outside the gene matches: 5. CDR1 WNHNN and CDR2 SYGVQD come from the germline V gene (reference sequence). The DNA for the CDR3 is TGCGCCAGCAGTGAGGACAGGGTAGTTCAAGAGACCCAGTACTTC. It translates to CASSEDRVVQETQYF.

The chain carries TRBV11-2 and TRBJ2-7; TRBD1 matches 7 bases. V shed 1 base and J 9 bases; nucleotides not matched to a gene: 15. The CDR3 is 16 amino acids. Looked up from germline, CDR1 is SGHAT and CDR2 is FQNNGV. This CDR3 is CASSLGRQGRYRVQYF. Here the CDR3 DNA reads TGTGCCAGCAGCTTAGGACGACAGGGTCGCTATCGGGTGCAGTACTTC.

This chain links TRBV11-1 with TRBJ2-2; tentative D call: TRBD1 (6 bases). The germline CDR1 and CDR2 sequences are SGHAT and FQDESV (reference sequence). The germline V and J ends were trimmed by 6 bases and 11 bases, with 25 bases remaining between them. The CDR3 consists of 16 residues. The CDR3 coding sequence is TGTGCCAGCAGTCACGGACAGCAGGCCCGCGTCGGTGAGCTGTTTTTT. Translating it yields CASSHGQQARVGELFF.

In its sample, this clone is medium-sized. The chain employs TRBV6-1 and TRBJ2-7, with D perhaps matching TRBD2 (7 bases). The CDR3 is 14 amino acids. CDR1 MNHNS and CDR2 SASEGT come from the germline V gene. V lost 6 bases and J lost 0, with 12 bases in between. The CDR3 loop is CASSRGASSYEQYF. CDR3 in DNA: TGTGCCAGCAGCCGGGGGGCGAGCTCCTACGAGCAGTACTTC.

V and J are TRBV12-3 or TRBV12-4 and TRBJ2-2, with D tentatively TRBD1 (5 bases). Trimming cost V 3 bases and J 4 bases, with 12 bases left between them. The CDR3 is 15 amino acids. CDR3: CASSLVGARTGELFF. The CDR3 nucleotides read TGTGCCAGCAGTTTGGTTGGGGCCCGCACCGGGGAGCTGTTTTTT.

This clone was seen a handful of times. Different DNA sequences within this sample yield the same CDR3. This chain joins TRBV28 and TRBJ1-5; D is unresolved. From germline, CDR1 is MDHEN and CDR2 SYDVKM. Trimming removed 5 bases from V and 9 bases from J, with 8 bases in between. This CDR3 has 11 amino acids. CDR3 sequence (DNA): TGTGCCAGCAGTCCTTTAGGGCCCCAGCATTTT. Protein sequence: CASSPLGPQHF.

By frequency in the sample, this clone is medium-sized. CDR3: CASSDFGTGDYEQYF. The CDR3 nucleotides are TGTGCCAGCAGTGACTTCGGGACAGGGGACTACGAGCAGTACTTC. The chain links TRBV6-4 to TRBJ2-7, with 10 bases matching TRBD1. The CDR3 length is 15 residues. Germline lookup yields CDR1 MRHNA and CDR2 SNTAGT. V shed 1 base, J shed 3 bases, and the junction held 3 bases outside the gene matches.

This clone has a handful of counts. The rearrangement links TRBV2 to TRBJ1-1; D possibly corresponds to TRBD1 (6 bases). The CDR3 covers 13 residues. V lost 9 bases and J lost 0, with 11 bases in between. Germline V gives CDR1 SNHLY, CDR2 FYNNEI. CDR3 in DNA: TGTGCCAGTAAAAGGGGGGTGAACACTGAAGCTTTCTTT. Translating gives CASKRGVNTEAFF.